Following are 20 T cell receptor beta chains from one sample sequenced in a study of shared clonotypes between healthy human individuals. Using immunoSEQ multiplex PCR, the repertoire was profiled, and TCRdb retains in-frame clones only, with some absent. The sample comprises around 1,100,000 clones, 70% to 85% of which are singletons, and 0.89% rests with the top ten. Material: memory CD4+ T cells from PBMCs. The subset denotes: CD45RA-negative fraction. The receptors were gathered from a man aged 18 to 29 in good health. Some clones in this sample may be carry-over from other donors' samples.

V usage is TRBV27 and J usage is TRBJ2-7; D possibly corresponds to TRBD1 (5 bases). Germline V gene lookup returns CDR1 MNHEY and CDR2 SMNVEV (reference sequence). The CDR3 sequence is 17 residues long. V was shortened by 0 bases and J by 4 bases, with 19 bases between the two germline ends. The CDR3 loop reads CASSLSAGLGLWYEQYF. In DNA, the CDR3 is TGTGCCAGCAGTTTATCGGCAGGGCTCGGTTTGTGGTACGAGCAGTACTTC.

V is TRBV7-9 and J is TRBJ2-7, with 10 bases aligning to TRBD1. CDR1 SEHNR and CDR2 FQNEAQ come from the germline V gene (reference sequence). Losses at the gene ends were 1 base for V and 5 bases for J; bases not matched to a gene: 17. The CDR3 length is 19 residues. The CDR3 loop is CASSLGALRSPGQGNEQYF. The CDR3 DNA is TGTGCCAGCAGCTTAGGGGCGTTAAGGTCCCCGGGACAGGGGAACGAGCAGTACTTC.

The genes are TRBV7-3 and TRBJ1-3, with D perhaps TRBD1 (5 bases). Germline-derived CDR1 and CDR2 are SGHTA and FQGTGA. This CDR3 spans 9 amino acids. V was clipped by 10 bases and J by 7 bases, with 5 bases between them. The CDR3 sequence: CAKGNTIYF. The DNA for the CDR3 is TGTGCCAAGGGGAACACCATATATTTT.

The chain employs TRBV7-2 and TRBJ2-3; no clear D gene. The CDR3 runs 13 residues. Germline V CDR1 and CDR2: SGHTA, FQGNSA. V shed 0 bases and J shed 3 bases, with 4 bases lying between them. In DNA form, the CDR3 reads TGTGCCAGCAGCTTAGCACAGACAGATACGCAGTATTTT. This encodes CASSLAQTDTQYF.

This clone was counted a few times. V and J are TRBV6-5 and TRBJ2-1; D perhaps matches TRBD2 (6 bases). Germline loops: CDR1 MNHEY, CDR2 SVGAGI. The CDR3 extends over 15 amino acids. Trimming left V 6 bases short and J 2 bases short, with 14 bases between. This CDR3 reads CASSPTAGTYNEQFF. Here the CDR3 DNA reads TGTGCCAGCAGCCCCACGGCGGGGACCTACAATGAGCAGTTCTTC.

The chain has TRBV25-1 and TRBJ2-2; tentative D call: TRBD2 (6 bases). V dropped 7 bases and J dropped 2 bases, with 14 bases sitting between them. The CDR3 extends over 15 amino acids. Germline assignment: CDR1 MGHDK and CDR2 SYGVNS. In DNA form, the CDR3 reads TGTGCCAGCACCCCGGACTACACAAACACCGGGGAGCTGTTTTTT. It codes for CASTPDYTNTGELFF.

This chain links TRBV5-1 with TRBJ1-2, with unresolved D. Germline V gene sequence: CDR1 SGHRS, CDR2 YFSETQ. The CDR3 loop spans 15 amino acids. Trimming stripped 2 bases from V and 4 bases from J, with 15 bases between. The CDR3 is CASSFTGGSGYGYTF. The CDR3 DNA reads TGCGCCAGCAGCTTTACCGGAGGAAGCGGCTATGGCTACACCTTC.

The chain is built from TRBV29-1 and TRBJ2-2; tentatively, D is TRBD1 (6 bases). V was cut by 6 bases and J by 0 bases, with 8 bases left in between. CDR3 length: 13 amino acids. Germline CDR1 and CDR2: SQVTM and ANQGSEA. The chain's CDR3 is CSVGQTNTGELFF. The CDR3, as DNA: TGCAGCGTGGGACAAACGAACACCGGGGAGCTGTTTTTT.

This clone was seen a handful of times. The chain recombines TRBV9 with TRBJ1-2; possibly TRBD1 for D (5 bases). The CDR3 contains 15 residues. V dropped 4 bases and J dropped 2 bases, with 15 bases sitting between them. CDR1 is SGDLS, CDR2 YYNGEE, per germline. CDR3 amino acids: CASSTNPGRNYGYTF. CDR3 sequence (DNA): TGTGCCAGCAGCACAAATCCAGGGAGGAACTATGGCTACACCTTC.

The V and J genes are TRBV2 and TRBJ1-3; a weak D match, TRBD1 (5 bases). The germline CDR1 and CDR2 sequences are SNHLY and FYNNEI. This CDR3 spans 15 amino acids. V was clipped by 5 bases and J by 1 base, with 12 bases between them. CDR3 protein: CASSRIQGSGNTIYF. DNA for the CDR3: TGTGCCAGCAGTCGGATTCAGGGATCTGGAAACACCATATATTTT.

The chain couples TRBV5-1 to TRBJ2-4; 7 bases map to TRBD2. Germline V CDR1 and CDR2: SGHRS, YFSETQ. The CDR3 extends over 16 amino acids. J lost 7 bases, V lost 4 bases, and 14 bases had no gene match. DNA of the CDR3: TGCGCCAGCAGCCCGCCGGGCCTGACTAGCTCCAACATTCAGTACTTC. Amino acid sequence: CASSPPGLTSSNIQYF.

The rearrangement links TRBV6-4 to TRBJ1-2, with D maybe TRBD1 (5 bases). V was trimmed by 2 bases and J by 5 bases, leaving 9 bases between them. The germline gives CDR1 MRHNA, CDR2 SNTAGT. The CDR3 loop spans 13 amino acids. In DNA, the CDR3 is TGTGCCAGCAGTGACGAGGCAGGGTATGGCTACACCTTC. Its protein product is CASSDEAGYGYTF.

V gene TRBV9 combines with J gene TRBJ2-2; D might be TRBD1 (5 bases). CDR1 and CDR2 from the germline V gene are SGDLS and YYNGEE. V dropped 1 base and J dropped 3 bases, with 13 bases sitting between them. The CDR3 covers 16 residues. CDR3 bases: TGTGCCAGCAGCGTAAACCCCAGGGCCGACACCGGGGAGCTGTTTTTT. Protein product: CASSVNPRADTGELFF.

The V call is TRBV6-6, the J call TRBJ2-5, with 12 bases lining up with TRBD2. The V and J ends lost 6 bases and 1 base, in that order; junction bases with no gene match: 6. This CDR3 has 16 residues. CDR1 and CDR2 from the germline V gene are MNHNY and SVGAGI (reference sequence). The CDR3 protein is CASRKGLAGSQETQYF. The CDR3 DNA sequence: TGTGCCAGCAGGAAAGGACTAGCGGGGTCCCAAGAGACCCAGTACTTC.

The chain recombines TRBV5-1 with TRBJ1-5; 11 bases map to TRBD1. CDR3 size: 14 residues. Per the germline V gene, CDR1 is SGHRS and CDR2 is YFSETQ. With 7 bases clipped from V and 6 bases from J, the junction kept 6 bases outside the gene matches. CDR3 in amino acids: CASSVGTGGQPQHF. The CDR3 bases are TGCGCCAGCTCCGTAGGGACAGGGGGTCAGCCCCAGCATTTT.

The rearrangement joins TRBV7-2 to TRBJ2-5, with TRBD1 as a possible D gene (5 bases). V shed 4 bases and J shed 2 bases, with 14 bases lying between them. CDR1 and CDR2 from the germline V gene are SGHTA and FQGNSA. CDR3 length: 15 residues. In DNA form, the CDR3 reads TGTGCCAGCAGCTCAGCGTGGGGCGTTCAAGAGACCCAGTACTTC. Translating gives CASSSAWGVQETQYF. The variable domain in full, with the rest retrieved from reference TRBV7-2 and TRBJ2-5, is GAGVSQSPSNKVTEKGKDVELRCDPISGHTALYWYRQSLGQGLEFLIYFQGNSAPDKSGLPSDRFSAERTGGSVSTLTIQRTQQEDSAVYLCASSSAWGVQETQYFGPGTRLLVL.

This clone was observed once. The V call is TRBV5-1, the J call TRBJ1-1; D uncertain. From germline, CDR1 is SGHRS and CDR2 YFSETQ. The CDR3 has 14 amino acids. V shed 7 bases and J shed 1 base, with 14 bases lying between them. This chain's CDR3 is CASSVEVTNTEAFF. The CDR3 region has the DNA TGCGCCAGCTCGGTTGAAGTGACGAACACTGAAGCTTTCTTT.

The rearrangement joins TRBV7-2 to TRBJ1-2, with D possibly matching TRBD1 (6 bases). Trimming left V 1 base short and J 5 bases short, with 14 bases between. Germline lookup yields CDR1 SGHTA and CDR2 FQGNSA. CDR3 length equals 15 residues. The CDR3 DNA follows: TGTGCCAGCAGCTTAGAGGTCGGACAGCGATATGGCTACACCTTC. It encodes CASSLEVGQRYGYTF.

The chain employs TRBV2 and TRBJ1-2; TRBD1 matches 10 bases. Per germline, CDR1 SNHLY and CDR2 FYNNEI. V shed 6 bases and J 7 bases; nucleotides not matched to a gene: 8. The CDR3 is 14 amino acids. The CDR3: CASSQLTGGAGYTF. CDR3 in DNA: TGTGCCAGCAGCCAACTGACAGGGGGCGCTGGCTACACCTTC.

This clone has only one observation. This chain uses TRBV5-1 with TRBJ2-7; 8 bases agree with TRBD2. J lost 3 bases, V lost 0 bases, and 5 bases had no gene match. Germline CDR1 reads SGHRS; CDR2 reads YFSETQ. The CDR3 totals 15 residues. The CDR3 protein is CASSLEPSGLYEQYF. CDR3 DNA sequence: TGCGCCAGCAGCTTGGAGCCTAGCGGGCTCTACGAGCAGTACTTC.